This TCR beta chain stems from a study of CD8+ T cells in alopecia areata. Study background: Tofacitinib dosing lasted 6 to 18 months, which was then followed by 6 months off drug.

Unmatched junction bases numbered 7, after V lost 3 bases and J lost 0 bases. The CDR3 consists of 17 residues. The germline V gene has CDR1 SQVTM and CDR2 ANQGSEA. Study-wide results and caveats: The study found TCR sharing across patients less clear than in mice, possibly for HLA reasons. Scalp samples also yield sequences of resident alphabeta T cells from normal skin. Many expanded lesional clones stayed in scalp and blood while on tofacitinib.

A few counts support this clone. Its antigen remains unidentified. cDNA reverse transcribed from extracted RNA served as the sequencing template. Generated by immunoSEQ multiplex PCR, the TCRdb table keeps only in-frame clones and is missing some. This table holds about 150,000 clones, 45% to 60% found once. Treatment: oral pan-JAK inhibitor, 5-10 mg twice daily. The chain has TRBV29-1 and TRBJ2-6; 8 nucleotides align to TRBD1. The specimen comprised CD8+ T cells sorted from blood, sampled at week 4, from a patient treated with tofacitinib. The TCR was taken from a human donor with alopecia areata. The CDR3 DNA is TGCAGCGTTGATACAGGGGGGTTTGACTCTGGGGCCAACGTCCTGACTTTC. Translated, it gives CSVDTGGFDSGANVLTF.